This TCR beta chain was profiled in a study of cytomegalovirus exposure and HLA in healthy donors. With regard to this clone: Other DNA sequences in the sample encode the same CDR3.

V was cut by 0 bases and J by 5 bases, with 6 bases left in between. There are 13 residues in the CDR3. Germline V gene sequence: CDR1 KGHSH, CDR2 LQKENI. PCR primers comprised 60 Vbeta and 13 Jbeta primers. Repertoires were generated with immunoSEQ multiplex PCR, while TCRdb's copy carries only in-frame clones and drops some. The repertoire consists of about 170,000 clones, with approximately 84% occurring once and the leading ten covering approximately 2.5%. The material sequenced was PBMCs. This sequence originates from a man aged 30-40 years in good health and CMV-seropositive. The chain joins TRBV18 to TRBJ2-3; D gene uncertain. CDR3 sequence reads: CASSPPSGDTQYF. In DNA form, the CDR3 reads TGTGCCAGCTCACCACCATCCGGAGATACGCAGTATTTT.